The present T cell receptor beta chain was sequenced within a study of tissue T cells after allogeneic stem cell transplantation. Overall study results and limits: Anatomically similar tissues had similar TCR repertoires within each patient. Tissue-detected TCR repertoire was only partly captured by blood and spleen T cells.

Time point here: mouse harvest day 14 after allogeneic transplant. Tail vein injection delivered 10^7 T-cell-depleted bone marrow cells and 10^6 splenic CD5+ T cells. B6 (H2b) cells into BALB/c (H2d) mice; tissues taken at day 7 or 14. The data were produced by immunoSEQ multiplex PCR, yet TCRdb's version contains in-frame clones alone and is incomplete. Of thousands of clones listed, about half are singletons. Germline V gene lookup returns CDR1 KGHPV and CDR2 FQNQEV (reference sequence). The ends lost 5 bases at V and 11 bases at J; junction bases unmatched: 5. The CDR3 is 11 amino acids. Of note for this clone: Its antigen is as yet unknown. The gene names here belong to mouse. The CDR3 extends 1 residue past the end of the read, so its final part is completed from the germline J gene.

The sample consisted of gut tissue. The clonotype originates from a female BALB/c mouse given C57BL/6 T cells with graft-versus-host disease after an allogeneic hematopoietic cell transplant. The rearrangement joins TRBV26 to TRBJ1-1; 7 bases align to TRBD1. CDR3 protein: CASSFDREVFF. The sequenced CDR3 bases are TGTGCCAGCAGTTTCGACAGGGAGGTCTTC.